A single sample gave rise to the 2 T cell receptor beta chains below, sequenced in a study of cytomegalovirus exposure and HLA in healthy donors. 60 Vbeta and 13 Jbeta primers were used in PCR. The table came from immunoSEQ multiplex PCR; TCRdb's copy has only in-frame clones and leaves some out. The sample totals approximately 20,000 clones. What was sequenced was PBMCs. Receptor source: a man aged 60 to 75 in good health and CMV-seropositive.

This sequence joins TRBV18 and TRBJ2-7, with 9 nucleotides matching TRBD1. The length of the CDR3 is 16 residues. V lost 2 bases and J lost 5; bases outside the gene matches: 10. Germline V gene sequence: CDR1 KGHSH, CDR2 LQKENI. The CDR3: CASSPVKGTGLNEQYF. Written as DNA, the CDR3 is TGTGCCAGCTCACCAGTAAAGGGGACAGGGCTCAACGAGCAGTACTTC. Looking up the rest from reference TRBV18 and TRBJ2-7 gives the full variable domain: NAGVMQNPRHLVRRRGQEARLRCSPMKGHSHVYWYRQLPEEGLKFMVYLQKENIIDESGMPKERFSAEFPKEGPSILRIQQVVRGDSAAYFCASSPVKGTGLNEQYFGPGTRLTVT.

The V gene is TRBV2, the J gene TRBJ1-5; 10 bases map to TRBD1. The CDR3 extends over 14 amino acids. Germline V lookup: CDR1 SNHLY, CDR2 FYNNEI. Trimming took 4 bases from V and 5 from J; bases not matched to a gene: 2. The CDR3 loop reads CASSAGTGDQPQHF. The CDR3 nucleotides read TGTGCCAGCAGTGCCGGGACAGGGGATCAGCCCCAGCATTTT.